The T cell receptor beta chain described here comes from a study of OX40 agonist ivuxolimab in advanced cancers. Turning to the overall study: Ivuxolimab, which targeted the costimulatory receptor OX40 (CD134), was an agonistic, fully human IgG2 monoclonal antibody. Intravenous ivuxolimab was administered to patients every 2 weeks at six dose levels: 0.01, 0.1, 0.3, 1.5, 3 and 10 mg/kg. Among the roughly 50 dose-escalation patients, about 19 had hepatocellular carcinoma, roughly 15 melanoma, 9 renal cell carcinoma and 9 head and neck cancer. The dose-escalation cohort was roughly 80% male with a mean age of about 60 years, ranging from roughly 23 to 90. Patients were allowed to have had prior anti-PD-1, anti-PD-L1 or anti-CTLA-4 therapy, and roughly two fifths of the dose-escalation patients had been treated with checkpoint inhibitors. Partial responses occurred in three dose-escalation patients, of whom one had hepatocellular carcinoma and two had cutaneous melanoma. The purpose of peripheral TCRbeta sequencing was to test whether ivuxolimab changed TCR sequence diversity and led to clonal T-cell expansion. The paper describes the monotherapy dose-escalation part (N ≈ 51 patients) of the phase I trial of ivuxolimab. The investigation overall reported the following: At doses of 0.1 to 3.0 mg/kg, clonal expansion of both CD4+ and CD8+ blood T cells was observed from baseline to week 6. Antigen specificity was not determined for the clonally expanded peripheral T cells. Partial responders in the 0.1-3.0 mg/kg groups had among the lowest normalized peripheral clonal expansion, especially among CD8+ T cells. On average, CD8+ T cells showed more expanded clones than CD4+ T cells after ivuxolimab. Low levels of normalized T-cell clonal expansion were also seen in some patients who did not respond.

Patients with a history of autoimmune disease or receiving systemic immunosuppression were excluded from the trial. Peripheral blood for TCR sequencing was collected from all dose cohorts at baseline, on cycle 4 day 1, and on cycle 7 day 1. Samples came from an open-label, multicenter, first-in-human phase I dose-escalation trial of ivuxolimab. Adults with locally advanced or metastatic melanoma, renal cell, hepatocellular, or head and neck squamous cell carcinoma were enrolled in the trial. CD4+ and CD8+ T cells were sorted separately from peripheral blood before TCR sequencing. As regards this clone: The clone's antigen remains unknown. Per-nucleotide qualities are absent, and no much larger clonotype sits a single base away.

The CDR3 spans 17 residues, from the cysteine through the phenylalanine. Only CDR3 DNA is held: 51 bases, read in frame from base 1. Trimming leaves V shorter by 4 bases and J shorter by 0 bases, with the junction holding 8 bases beyond the gene matches. For CDR1 and CDR2, the germline V gene lists MDHEN and SYDVKM. Genomic DNA was isolated from the sorted cells so that the TCRbeta CDR3 region could be sequenced. The immunoSEQ Assay was used to sequence the TCRbeta CDR3 regions. The table comes from immuneACCESS by way of TCRdb, which keeps in-frame sequences with V and J called. Part of the clones is missing from these tables; in studies checked, under half for an unresolved V gene and the rest for unknown reasons. The sample table shows approximately 80,000 clones, and 91% are seen once. The ten largest clones capture about 7.6% of the sample.

The chain couples TRBV28 to TRBJ2-1, and 8 junction bases match TRBD2. The TCR comes from an adult with an advanced solid tumor such as melanoma, head and neck, liver or kidney cancer. The sequences come from CD4+ or CD8+ T cells sorted from blood, collected in a trial of the OX40 agonist ivuxolimab. The DNA sequence reads TGTGCCAGCAGTTCGCCCCTACTAGCGGACTCCTACAATGAGCAGTTCTTC. This translates into CASSSPLLADSYNEQFF.